One and the same sample provided the 16 T cell receptor beta chains below, sequenced in a study of identical twins (TCRdb year 2016). Libraries were prepared through 5' RACE. This sample was sequenced with an Illumina HiSeq 2000. Clones were called with MiXCR by TCRdb after fastp trimmed the public reads at Q25, and only in-frame beta chains were retained. Every entry covers one CDR3 protein and lists the most common genes and DNA from its rows. For this sample the table gives fewer than 900,000 distinct CDR3 sequences, of which 21% were detected only once. Roughly 4% of the sample belongs to the ten largest clones. In addition, the sample was reused for a study of T cells expressing NK-cell markers.

Sample: PBMCs. These receptors all come from a woman aged 18-35 years in good health.

This clonotype turned up a few times. V usage is TRBV29-1 and J usage is TRBJ2-7; TRBD1 agrees at 10 bases. Germline V lookup: CDR1 SQVTM, CDR2 ANQGSEA. The CDR3 covers 14 residues. Trimming cost V 4 bases and J 7 bases; bases outside gene matches: 10. The DNA of the CDR3 is TGCAGCGTTGGCAGACAGGGGGCAGTGGGGGAGCAGTACTTC. Protein product: CSVGRQGAVGEQYF.

This clonotype has only a few counts. CDR3 loop: CASSHDSGTEAFF. CDR3 bases: TGTGCCAGCAGCCACGATTCGGGCACTGAAGCTTTCTTT. This chain joins TRBV3-1 and TRBJ1-1, with no clear D. Looked up from germline, CDR1 is LGHDT and CDR2 is YNNKEL (reference sequence). The CDR3 consists of 13 residues. Trimming removed 3 bases from V and 4 bases from J, with 9 bases in between.

V gene TRBV7-2 combines with J gene TRBJ2-2, with 11 nucleotides matching TRBD2. The CDR3 runs 15 residues. V shed 5 bases and J 9 bases; nucleotides not matched to a gene: 8. Germline-derived CDR1 and CDR2 are SGHTA and FQGNSA. CDR3 amino acids: CASSPGTSGSRELFF. The DNA for the CDR3 is TGTGCCAGCAGCCCAGGGACTAGCGGCTCCCGGGAGCTGTTTTTT. The whole variable domain, remainder taken from reference TRBV7-2 and TRBJ2-2, is GAGVSQSPSNKVTEKGKDVELRCDPISGHTALYWYRQSLGQGLEFLIYFQGNSAPDKSGLPSDRFSAERTGGSVSTLTIQRTQQEDSAVYLCASSPGTSGSRELFFGEGSRLTVL.

The chain couples TRBV3-1 to TRBJ2-1, with 10 bases that match TRBD2. This CDR3 is built from 17 residues. The V gene end was trimmed by 1 base and the J gene end by 7 bases; junction bases not matched to a gene: 10. The germline V gene encodes CDR1 LGHDT and CDR2 YNNKEL (reference sequence). This chain's CDR3 is CASSQAALAGVGNEQFF. The CDR3 DNA reads as TGTGCCAGCAGCCAAGCCGCCCTAGCGGGAGTCGGAAATGAGCAGTTCTTC.

The chain links TRBV9 to TRBJ2-7; 8 bases are shared with TRBD1. CDR3 length equals 14 residues. With 4 bases clipped from V and 5 bases from J, the junction kept 8 bases outside the gene matches. Germline-derived CDR1 and CDR2 are SGDLS and YYNGEE. In DNA form, the CDR3 reads TGTGCCAGCAGCCCAACAGGGGGTCCTAACGAGCAGTACTTC. The encoded protein is CASSPTGGPNEQYF.

This clonotype occurred a few times. The V and J genes are TRBV5-1 and TRBJ2-5, with D perhaps TRBD1 (6 bases). Germline CDR1 SGHRS, CDR2 YFSETQ. The CDR3 sequence is 15 residues long. V lost 4 bases to trimming and J lost 4 bases, with 17 bases between them. The CDR3: CASSPKTGLGETQYF. CDR3 DNA sequence: TGCGCCAGCAGCCCAAAGACAGGCTTGGGAGAGACCCAGTACTTC.

This clonotype was picked up a small number of times. The chain uses TRBV2 and TRBJ2-3; D is unresolved. The V end lost 3 bases, the J end lost 6 bases, and 13 bases lay between the germline ends. The CDR3 extends over 14 amino acids. Germline assignment: CDR1 SNHLY and CDR2 FYNNEI. CDR3 coding DNA: TGTGCCAGCAGTGACGACGGAACCTTTGATACGCAGTATTTT. Its protein product is CASSDDGTFDTQYF.

The V gene is TRBV20-1, the J gene TRBJ2-3; D gene uncertain. V was pared by 3 bases and J by 0 bases, with 13 bases between. The CDR3 covers 15 residues. Germline V gene data show CDR1 as DFQATT and CDR2 as SNEGSKA (reference sequence). The CDR3 bases are TGCAGTGCTAGTGCAGGCACGGATAGCACAGATACGCAGTATTTT. This sequence encodes CSASAGTDSTDTQYF.

The table lists this clonotype with a few counts. The rearrangement links TRBV29-1 to TRBJ2-1; 7 bases are a match to TRBD1. Trimming took 4 bases from V and 10 from J; bases not matched to a gene: 7. This CDR3 has 12 residues. The germline CDR1 and CDR2 sequences are SQVTM and ANQGSEA. The CDR3 sequence: CSVGQGWDEQFF. The CDR3 DNA follows: TGCAGCGTTGGACAGGGATGGGACGAGCAGTTCTTC.

This clonotype was observed a few times. The chain has TRBV12-3 or TRBV12-4 and TRBJ2-7; D may be TRBD1 or TRBD2 (5 bases each). V was shortened by 3 bases and J by 4 bases, with 22 bases between the two germline ends. The CDR3 totals 17 residues. CDR3 nucleotides: TGTGCCAGCAGTTTGGGGCTCGCGGGCGAGAGTAAGTACGAGCAGTACTTC. Amino acids: CASSLGLAGESKYEQYF.

This clonotype was seen at least ten times. This chain joins TRBV4-2 and TRBJ2-5, with TRBD2 matching over 7 bases. The CDR3 contains 15 residues. The junction had 5 bases not matched to a gene; V was cut back by 3 bases and J by 1 base. Germline assignment: CDR1 LGHNA and CDR2 YNFKEQ. Here the CDR3 reads CASSQGGEFQETQYF. CDR3 nucleotide sequence: TGTGCCAGCAGCCAGGGGGGGGAGTTCCAAGAGACCCAGTACTTC.

This clonotype was counted ten times or more. The chain employs TRBV20-1 and TRBJ1-4, with D tentatively TRBD1 (5 bases). CDR3 length: 12 residues. Germline CDR1 is DFQATT and CDR2 is SNEGSKA (reference sequence). The ends were cut back, 6 bases at V and 12 bases at J, with 17 bases in the middle. This CDR3 is CSAGRGTSELFF. Written as DNA, the CDR3 is TGCAGTGCGGGACGGGGGACGTCCGAACTGTTTTTT.

This clonotype was found a few times. One junction end disagrees with the germline gene, perhaps due to a read error. The CDR3 nucleotides read TGTGCCAGCCGTTTGGACGGACAGGGAAACTATGGCTACACCTTC. It encodes CASRLDGQGNYGYTF. The gene calls are TRBV12-3 or TRBV12-4 and TRBJ1-2; 8 bases agree with TRBD1. The CDR3 contains 15 residues.

The V call is TRBV9, the J call TRBJ1-1; 7 bases are shared with TRBD1. The CDR3 has 14 amino acids. Per the germline V gene, CDR1 is SGDLS and CDR2 is YYNGEE. After removal of 3 bases from V and 4 bases from J, the junction contained 6 bases not matched to a gene. CDR3 in amino acids: CASSGTGNGTEAFF. CDR3 bases: TGTGCCAGCAGCGGGACAGGAAACGGCACTGAAGCTTTCTTT.

The chain couples TRBV5-1 to TRBJ2-1, with a tentative D call TRBD2 (5 bases). Germline lookup yields CDR1 SGHRS and CDR2 YFSETQ. The CDR3 length is 14 residues. Trimming stripped 0 bases from V and 4 bases from J, with 8 bases between. CDR3 coding DNA: TGCGCCAGCAGCTTGGACGGGGAGTACAATGAGCAGTTCTTC. Translated: CASSLDGEYNEQFF. The whole variable domain, filled in from reference TRBV5-1 and TRBJ2-1, reads KAGVTQTPRYLIKTRGQQVTLSCSPISGHRSVSWYQQTPGQGLQFLFEYFSETQRNKGNFPGRFSGRQFSNSRSEMNVSTLELGDSALYLCASSLDGEYNEQFFGPGTRLTVL.

This clonotype turned up a few times. The chain links TRBV6-1 to TRBJ2-2; maybe TRBD1 (6 bases). With 6 bases removed from V and 1 base from J, the gap between germline ends came to 18 bases. The CDR3 totals 17 residues. Germline V CDR1 and CDR2: MNHNS, SASEGT. This CDR3 reads CASSPGQFIRNTGELFF. The CDR3 nucleotides read TGTGCCAGCAGCCCTGGACAGTTCATTAGGAACACCGGGGAGCTGTTTTTT.